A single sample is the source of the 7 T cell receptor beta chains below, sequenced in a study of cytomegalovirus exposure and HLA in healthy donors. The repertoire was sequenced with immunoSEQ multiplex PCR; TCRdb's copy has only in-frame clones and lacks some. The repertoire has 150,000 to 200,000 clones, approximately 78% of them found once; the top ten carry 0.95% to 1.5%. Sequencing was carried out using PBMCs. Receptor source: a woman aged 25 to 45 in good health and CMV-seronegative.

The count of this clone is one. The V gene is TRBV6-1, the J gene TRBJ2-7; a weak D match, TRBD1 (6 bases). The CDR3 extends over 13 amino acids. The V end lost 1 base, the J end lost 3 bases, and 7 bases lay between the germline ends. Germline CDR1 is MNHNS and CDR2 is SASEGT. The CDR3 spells CASSEEGHYEQYF. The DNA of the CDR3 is TGTGCCAGCAGTGAAGAGGGACACTACGAGCAGTACTTC.

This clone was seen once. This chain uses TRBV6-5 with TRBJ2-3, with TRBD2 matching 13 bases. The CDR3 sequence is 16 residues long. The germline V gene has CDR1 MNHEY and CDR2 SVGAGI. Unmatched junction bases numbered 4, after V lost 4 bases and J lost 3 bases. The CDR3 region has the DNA TGTGCCAGCAGTTCCTTACTAGCGGGAGGGACAGATACGCAGTATTTT. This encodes CASSSLLAGGTDTQYF.

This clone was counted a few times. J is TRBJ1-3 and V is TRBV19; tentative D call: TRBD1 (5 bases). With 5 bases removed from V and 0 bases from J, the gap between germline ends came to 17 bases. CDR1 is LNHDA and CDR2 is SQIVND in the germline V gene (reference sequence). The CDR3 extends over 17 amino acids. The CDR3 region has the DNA TGTGCCAGTAGTGAGGGACTCCCCCGGCTCTCTGGAAACACCATATATTTT. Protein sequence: CASSEGLPRLSGNTIYF.

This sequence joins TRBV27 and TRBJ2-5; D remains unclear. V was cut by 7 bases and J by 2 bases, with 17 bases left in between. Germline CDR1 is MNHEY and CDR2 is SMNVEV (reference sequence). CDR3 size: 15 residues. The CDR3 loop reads CASTSRRQAQETQYF. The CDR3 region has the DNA TGTGCCAGCACGTCCCGGCGTCAGGCGCAAGAGACCCAGTACTTC.

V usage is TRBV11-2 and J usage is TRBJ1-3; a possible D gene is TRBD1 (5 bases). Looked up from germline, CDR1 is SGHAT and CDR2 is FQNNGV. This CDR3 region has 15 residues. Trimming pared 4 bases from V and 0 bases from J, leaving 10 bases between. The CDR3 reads CASSSQRGSGNTIYF. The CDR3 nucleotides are TGTGCCAGCAGCTCGCAAAGGGGCTCTGGAAACACCATATATTTT.

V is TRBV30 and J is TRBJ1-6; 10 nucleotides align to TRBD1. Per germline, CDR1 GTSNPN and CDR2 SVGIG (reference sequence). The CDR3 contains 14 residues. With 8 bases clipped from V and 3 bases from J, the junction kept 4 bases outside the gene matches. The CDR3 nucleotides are TGTGCCGGCCGGGACAGGGGCTATAATTCACCCCTCCACTTT. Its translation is CAGRDRGYNSPLHF.

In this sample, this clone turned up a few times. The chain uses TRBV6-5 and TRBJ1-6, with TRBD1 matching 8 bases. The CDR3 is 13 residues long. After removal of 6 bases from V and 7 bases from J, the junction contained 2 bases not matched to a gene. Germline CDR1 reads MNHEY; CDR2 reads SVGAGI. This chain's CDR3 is CASRQGGNSPLHF. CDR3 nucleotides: TGTGCCAGCAGACAGGGGGGGAATTCACCCCTCCACTTT.